Each of the 24 T cell receptor beta chains below was sequenced from the same sample in a study of T cell repertoires in cytomegalovirus infection. TCRdb independently ran MiXCR on the reads; one entry per CDR3 protein. The sample has about 130,000 distinct CDR3 sequences, 20% to 30% seen once; the top ten hold roughly 35%. Antigen specificity for these receptors is unknown. What was sequenced was PBMCs, sequenced either directly or after in vitro stimulation (not recorded which). These TCRs come from a human donor in good health (CMV status not recorded). Some clones in this sample may be carry-over from other donors' samples.

This clonotype was recorded at least ten times. V and J are TRBV6-1 and TRBJ2-1, with 8 bases that match TRBD2. With 2 bases clipped from V and 2 bases from J, the junction kept 5 bases outside the gene matches. The germline V gene encodes CDR1 MNHNS and CDR2 SASEGT. CDR3 length: 16 amino acids. The DNA for the CDR3 is TGTGCCAGCAGTGAACTTTCAGCGGGAGCCTACAATGAGCAGTTCTTC. Translation: CASSELSAGAYNEQFF.

The sample holds a few counts of this clonotype. The rearrangement links TRBV11-2 to TRBJ2-5, with 9 bases aligning to TRBD1. This CDR3 has 15 residues. Trimming cost V 5 bases and J 6 bases; bases outside gene matches: 10. Germline V CDR1 and CDR2: SGHAT, FQNNGV. DNA of the CDR3: TGTGCCAGCAGCAAAGGGACAGGGATGGGGAAGACCCAGTACTTC. It translates to CASSKGTGMGKTQYF.

This clonotype has ten or more counts. CDR3 in DNA: TGTGCCAGCAGCCGGACTAGCGGGAGGTTGGAGACCCAGTACTTC. This sequence encodes CASSRTSGRLETQYF. V gene TRBV7-2 combines with J gene TRBJ2-5; 14 nucleotides align to TRBD2. Looked up from germline, CDR1 is SGHTA and CDR2 is FQGNSA. Germline trimming cut 5 bases from V and 5 bases from J; bases unmatched to any gene: 4. This CDR3 is 15 amino acids long.

V gene TRBV6-2 or TRBV6-3 combines with J gene TRBJ2-5, with D tentatively TRBD2 (6 bases). The CDR3 extends over 13 amino acids. Trimming stripped 5 bases from V and 5 bases from J, with 12 bases between. Germline CDR1 MNHEY, CDR2 SVGEGT. Here the CDR3 reads CASSRRLGETQYF. The CDR3 bases are TGTGCCAGCAGTCGCCGACTAGGGGAGACCCAGTACTTC.

This clonotype was found a few times. The chain joins TRBV4-3 to TRBJ1-2, with D perhaps matching TRBD1 (6 bases). The CDR3 sequence is 21 residues long. In germline, CDR1 is LGHNA, CDR2 YSLEER. Between the trimmed V and J ends, which lost 0 bases and 4 bases, there was a span of 30 bases. CDR3 bases: TGCGCCAGCAGCCAAGATATCGGGAGGTGGGACAACTCCTTTAGGGTCTATGGCTACACCTTC. This encodes CASSQDIGRWDNSFRVYGYTF.

In this sample, this clonotype turned up a few times. The rearrangement uses TRBV7-4 and TRBJ2-7; possible D gene TRBD1, 6 bases. The CDR3 has 15 residues. V was shortened by 6 bases and J by 2 bases, with 17 bases between the two germline ends. Germline V gene data show CDR1 as SGHVT and CDR2 as SQSDAQ. The CDR3 sequence is CASSQSGHPTYEQYV. For the CDR3, the DNA is TGTGCCAGCAGTCAGTCGGGACACCCGACCTACGAGCAGTACGTC.

This clonotype was detected a few times. The V and J genes are TRBV28 and TRBJ2-5; 8 bases match TRBD2. The V segment lost 4 bases and the J segment 0 bases; nucleotides outside the gene matches: 7. The CDR3 has 16 residues. Germline loops: CDR1 MDHEN, CDR2 SYDVKM. The chain's CDR3 is CASSYSVAGHQETQYF. CDR3 sequence (DNA): TGTGCCAGCAGTTACTCAGTAGCGGGGCACCAAGAGACCCAGTACTTC.

This clonotype has only a few counts. The chain links TRBV14 to TRBJ2-3; D remains ambiguous. This CDR3 has 12 amino acids. Germline CDR1 SGHDN, CDR2 FVKESK. V lost 4 bases, J lost 9 bases, and 11 bases lay in between. The DNA of the CDR3 is TGTGCCAGCAGCCCCCAATCTGGGACGCAGTATTTT. Protein: CASSPQSGTQYF.

J is TRBJ2-3 and V is TRBV6-5; 7 bases align to TRBD2. Per the germline V gene, CDR1 is MNHEY and CDR2 is SVGAGI. This CDR3 contains 16 residues. With 0 bases clipped from V and 2 bases from J, the junction kept 5 bases outside the gene matches. The CDR3: CASSYSWLAATDTQYF. The CDR3 nucleotides are TGTGCCAGCAGTTACTCGTGGCTAGCGGCCACAGATACGCAGTATTTT.

This clonotype occurred a few times. The chain couples TRBV6-6 to TRBJ1-2; D is perhaps TRBD1 (5 bases). The CDR3 runs 13 residues. CDR1 MNHNY and CDR2 SVGAGI come from the germline V gene (reference sequence). Trimming stripped 2 bases from V and 7 bases from J, with 11 bases between. The CDR3 protein is CASSYVGEGGYTF. The CDR3 DNA is TGTGCCAGCAGTTACGTGGGGGAGGGTGGCTACACCTTC.

A few counts support this clonotype. This chain connects TRBV11-2 to TRBJ2-7; D possibly uses TRBD1 or TRBD2 (5 bases each). Germline loops: CDR1 SGHAT, CDR2 FQNNGV. The CDR3 consists of 14 residues. Trimming pared 5 bases from V and 6 bases from J, leaving 17 bases between. Here the CDR3 reads CASSRTGPQREQYV. CDR3 in DNA: TGTGCCAGCAGCCGCACGGGACCCCAACGCGAGCAGTACGTC.

This clonotype showed up many times. The V gene is TRBV19, the J gene TRBJ1-6, with 7 bases lining up with TRBD1. Germline V lookup: CDR1 LNHDA, CDR2 SQIVND (reference sequence). Unmatched junction bases numbered 6, after V lost 11 bases and J lost 5 bases. CDR3 length: 13 residues. The CDR3 DNA reads TGTGCCGTCCGGGACAGAAATAATTCACCCCTCCACTTT. Amino acid sequence: CAVRDRNNSPLHF.

The V call is TRBV20-1, the J call TRBJ1-2, with D possibly being TRBD1 (6 bases). V lost 4 bases and J 3 bases, leaving 15 bases between the germline ends. This CDR3 contains 14 residues. The V gene's germline CDR1 is DFQATT and CDR2 SNEGSKA (reference sequence). CDR3 DNA sequence: TGCAGTGCTACCACAGGCCCAGGGGACTATGGCTACACCTTC. This sequence encodes CSATTGPGDYGYTF.

The chain carries TRBV4-3 and TRBJ1-4; no definite D call. This CDR3 has 16 amino acids. The germline V and J ends were trimmed by 1 base and 0 bases, with 9 bases remaining between them. Germline-derived CDR1 and CDR2 are LGHNA and YSLEER. CDR3 DNA sequence: TGCGCCAGCAGCCAAGGTTGGGCAGCAACTAATGAAAAACTGTTTTTT. Protein product: CASSQGWAATNEKLFF.

This sequence joins TRBV18 and TRBJ2-7, with D maybe TRBD2 (7 bases). Trimming stripped 5 bases from V and 6 bases from J, with 20 bases between. Germline loops: CDR1 KGHSH, CDR2 LQKENI. The CDR3 is 15 residues long. CDR3 region: CASSLGGATGGEQYF. The DNA of the CDR3 is TGTGCCAGCTCATTAGGGGGGGCGACCGGAGGCGAGCAGTACTTC.

A few counts support this clonotype. The junction differs from germline at one of its ends, possibly a read error. This rearrangement joins TRBV6-2 or TRBV6-3 to TRBJ2-1, with D tentatively TRBD1 or TRBD2 (5 bases each). The CDR3 has 16 residues. The germline gives CDR1 MNHEY, CDR2 SVGEGT. CDR3 sequence (DNA): TGTGCCAGCGGTAGGGGACCTCTCTCCTCCCACAATGAGCAGTTCTTC. Amino acids: CASGRGPLSSHNEQFF.

At least ten counts were recorded for this clonotype. The rearrangement uses TRBV7-8 and TRBJ2-1; 12 nucleotides agree with TRBD2. This CDR3 is 16 amino acids long. The V gene end was trimmed by 4 bases and the J gene end by 5 bases; junction bases not matched to a gene: 6. CDR1 is SGHVS and CDR2 is FQNEAQ in the germline V gene. The CDR3, as DNA: TGTGCCAGCAGCTCACCGGGACTAGCGGGTAACAATGAGCAGTTCTTC. Protein: CASSSPGLAGNNEQFF.

The chain employs TRBV6-2 or TRBV6-3 and TRBJ2-1; tentative D call: TRBD2 (6 bases). Germline V lookup: CDR1 MNHEY, CDR2 SVGEGT. Trimming took off 6 bases at V and 9 bases at J, with 12 bases between the two ends. The CDR3 extends over 12 amino acids. The CDR3 sequence is CASSQLALEQFF. The CDR3 DNA reads as TGTGCCAGCAGCCAGCTAGCGCTTGAGCAGTTCTTC.

This clonotype was detected once. The CDR3 sequence is CASSAPGTEAFF. The CDR3 coding sequence is TGTGCCAGCAGTGCGCCCGGGACTGAAGCTTTCTTT. The chain is built from TRBV2 and TRBJ1-1; no firm D call. Deletions cut 4 bases from V and 5 bases from J, with 8 bases between. From germline, CDR1 is SNHLY and CDR2 FYNNEI. The CDR3 sequence is 12 residues long.

This clonotype was seen a few times. The V call is TRBV12-3 or TRBV12-4, the J call TRBJ1-2; D unresolved. V was pared by 0 bases and J by 3 bases, with 8 bases between. The CDR3 contains 14 residues. The CDR3 loop reads CASSLASPDYGYTF. DNA for the CDR3: TGTGCCAGCAGTTTAGCTTCTCCGGACTATGGCTACACCTTC.

This clonotype turned up a few times. The genes are TRBV20-1 and TRBJ1-2; D remains unclear. V was cut by 6 bases and J by 2 bases, with 10 bases left in between. This CDR3 comprises 12 residues. Germline V gene lookup returns CDR1 DFQATT and CDR2 SNEGSKA (reference sequence). CDR3 sequence: CSAPTENYGYTF. CDR3 coding DNA: TGCAGTGCCCCTACCGAGAACTATGGCTACACCTTC.

V is TRBV15 and J is TRBJ2-5; 12 positions agree with TRBD1. Trimming removed 5 bases from V and 2 bases from J; junction bases left unmatched: 18. The CDR3 runs to 20 residues. The germline V gene encodes CDR1 LNHNV and CDR2 YYDKDF (reference sequence). The CDR3 coding sequence is TGTGCCACCAGCGGGACAGGGGGCGCGTATGTCCTCGGACTACAAGAGACCCAGTACTTC. Translating gives CATSGTGGAYVLGLQETQYF.

This chain uses TRBV12-3 or TRBV12-4 with TRBJ2-2; D is unclear. The length of the CDR3 is 16 residues. Trimming shortened V by 7 bases and J by 1 base, and 16 bases separated the two germline ends. The CDR3 is CASTTLPLLNTGELFF. Here the CDR3 DNA reads TGTGCCAGCACCACCCTTCCGCTGCTGAACACCGGGGAGCTGTTTTTT.

The V gene is TRBV4-2, the J gene TRBJ2-4; weak D call: TRBD2 (6 bases). Germline-derived CDR1 and CDR2 are LGHNA and YNFKEQ. Trimming shortened V by 1 base and J by 0 bases, and 13 bases separated the two germline ends. The CDR3 spans 17 residues. For the CDR3, the DNA is TGTGCCAGCAGCCAAGGCGCGGGGCAAATAGCCAAAAACATTCAGTACTTC. Its translation: CASSQGAGQIAKNIQYF.